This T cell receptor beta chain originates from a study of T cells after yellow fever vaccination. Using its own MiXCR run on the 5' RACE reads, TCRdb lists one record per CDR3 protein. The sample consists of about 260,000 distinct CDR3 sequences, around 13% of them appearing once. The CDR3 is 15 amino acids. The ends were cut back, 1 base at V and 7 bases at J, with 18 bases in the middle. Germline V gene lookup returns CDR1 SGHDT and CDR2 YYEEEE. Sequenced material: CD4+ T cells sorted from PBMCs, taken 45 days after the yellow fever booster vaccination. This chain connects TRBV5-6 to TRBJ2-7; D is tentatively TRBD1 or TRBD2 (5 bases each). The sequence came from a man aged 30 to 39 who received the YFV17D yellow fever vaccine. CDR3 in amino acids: CASSLPGPLSREQYF. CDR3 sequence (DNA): TGTGCCAGCAGCTTGCCGGGGCCCCTATCTCGGGAGCAGTACTTC.